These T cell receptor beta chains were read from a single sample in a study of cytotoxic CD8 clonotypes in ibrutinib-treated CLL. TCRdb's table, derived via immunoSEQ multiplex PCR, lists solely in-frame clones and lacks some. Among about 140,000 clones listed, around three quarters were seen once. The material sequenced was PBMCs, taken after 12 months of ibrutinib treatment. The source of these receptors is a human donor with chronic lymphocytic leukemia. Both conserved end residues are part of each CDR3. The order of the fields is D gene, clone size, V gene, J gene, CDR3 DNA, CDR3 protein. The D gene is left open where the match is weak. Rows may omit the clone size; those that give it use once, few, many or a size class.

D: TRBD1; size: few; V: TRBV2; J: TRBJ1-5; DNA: TGTGCCAGCGCCTGGGGGGACAGCAACAATCAGCCCCAGCATTTT; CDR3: CASAWGDSNNQPQHF
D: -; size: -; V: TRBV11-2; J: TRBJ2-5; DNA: TGTGCCAGCAGCTTAGATGGGACCTTCCAAGAGACCCAGTACTTC; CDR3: CASSLDGTFQETQYF
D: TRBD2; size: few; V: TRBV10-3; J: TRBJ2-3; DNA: TGTGCCATCAGTGAAACGGGCGGGAGAGCTAGCACAGATACGCAGTATTTT; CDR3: CAISETGGRASTDTQYF
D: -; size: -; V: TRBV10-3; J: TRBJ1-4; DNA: TGTGCCATCAGTGAAGGGACAACTAATGAAAAACTGTTTTTT; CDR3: CAISEGTTNEKLFF
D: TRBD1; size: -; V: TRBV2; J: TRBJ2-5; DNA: TGTGCCAGCAGTGAGTTAGGGGGCCTTAATCTAGGTTTAGGAGAGACCCAGTACTTC; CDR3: CASSELGGLNLGLGETQYF
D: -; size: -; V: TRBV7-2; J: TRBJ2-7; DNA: TGTGCCAGCAGCTTAGGATACCGCAGGACCTACGAGCAGTACTTC; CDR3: CASSLGYRRTYEQYF
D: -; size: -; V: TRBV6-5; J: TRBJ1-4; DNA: TGTGCCAGCAGTTACGGTGGCCTGGAGATTGAAAAACTGTTTTTT; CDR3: CASSYGGLEIEKLFF
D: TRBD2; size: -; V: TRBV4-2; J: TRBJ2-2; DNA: TGTGCCAGCAGCCCACTAGCGGGAGGGCCAAACGGGGAGCTGTTTTTT; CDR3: CASSPLAGGPNGELFF
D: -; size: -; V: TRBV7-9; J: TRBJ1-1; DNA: TGTGCCAGCAGCCCCGAGAGGGCGAACACTGAAGCTTTCTTT; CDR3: CASSPERANTEAFF
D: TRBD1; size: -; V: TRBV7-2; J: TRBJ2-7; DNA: TGTGCCAGCAGCCCCCGACAGGGCTCCTACGAGCAGTACTTC; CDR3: CASSPRQGSYEQYF
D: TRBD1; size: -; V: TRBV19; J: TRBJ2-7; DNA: TGTGCCAGTAGTCCAATGACAGGGGCATCCTACGAGCAGTACTTC; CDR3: CASSPMTGASYEQYF
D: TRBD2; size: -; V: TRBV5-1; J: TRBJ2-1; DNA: TGCGCCAGCAGCTCCTTTAAGTTGGGGGAGGGCAATGAGCAGTTCTTC; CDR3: CASSSFKLGEGNEQFF
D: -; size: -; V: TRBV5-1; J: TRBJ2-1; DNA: TGCGCCAGCAGCTTCCGGGCTAGTTCTTATGAGCAGTTCTTC; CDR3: CASSFRASSYEQFF
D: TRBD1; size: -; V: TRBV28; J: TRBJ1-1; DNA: TGTGCCAGCAGTTCGACAGGGTTGAACACTGAAGCTTTCTTT; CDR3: CASSSTGLNTEAFF
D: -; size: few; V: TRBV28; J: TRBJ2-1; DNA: TGTGCCAGCAGTTTAACGCTAGCCGGGACCTACAATGAGCAGTTCTTC; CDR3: CASSLTLAGTYNEQFF
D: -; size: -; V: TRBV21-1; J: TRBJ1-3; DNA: TGTGCCAGCAGCAAAGCCCAGGGGGCTGGAAACACCATATATTTT; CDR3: CASSKAQGAGNTIYF
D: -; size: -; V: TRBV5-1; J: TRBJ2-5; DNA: TGCGCCACTTCACCACAGGGCGGGATAGAGACCCAGTACTTC; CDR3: CATSPQGGIETQYF
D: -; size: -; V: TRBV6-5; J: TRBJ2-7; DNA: TGTGCCAGCCGCCCTTCCTATACCTACGAGCAGTACTTC; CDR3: CASRPSYTYEQYF
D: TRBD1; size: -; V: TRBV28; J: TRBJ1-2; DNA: TGTGCCAGCAGTGGGACAGGATTGAAAGGCTACACCTTC; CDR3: CASSGTGLKGYTF
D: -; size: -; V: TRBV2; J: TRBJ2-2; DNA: TGTGCCAGCAACACGGGAGTACAGGGGCCGGGCACCGGGGAGCTGTTTTTT; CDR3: CASNTGVQGPGTGELFF
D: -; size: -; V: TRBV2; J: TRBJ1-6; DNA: TGTGCCAGCAGTGAACAGGGGCCTAATTCACCCCTCCACTTT; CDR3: CASSEQGPNSPLHF
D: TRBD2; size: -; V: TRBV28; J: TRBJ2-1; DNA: TGTGCCAGCAGTTTACTTCGAGCTAGCGGGGACAATGAGCAGTTCTTC; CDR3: CASSLLRASGDNEQFF
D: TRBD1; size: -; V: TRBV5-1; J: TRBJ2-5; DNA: TGCGCCAGCAGCCCGACAGGGACGAAGGAGACCCAGTACTTC; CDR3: CASSPTGTKETQYF
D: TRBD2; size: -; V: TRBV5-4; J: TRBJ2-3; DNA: TGTGCCAGCAGCCTGGGATGGACTAGGCACACAGATACGCAGTATTTT; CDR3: CASSLGWTRHTDTQYF
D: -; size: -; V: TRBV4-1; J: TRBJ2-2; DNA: TGCGCCAGCAGCCAAGTGCAGGGGGGAACCGGGGAGCTGTTTTTT; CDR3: CASSQVQGGTGELFF
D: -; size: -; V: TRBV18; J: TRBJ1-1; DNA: TGTGCCAGCTCACGACGGGTGAACACTGAAGCTTTCTTT; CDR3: CASSRRVNTEAFF
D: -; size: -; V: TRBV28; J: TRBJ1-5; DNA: TGTGCCAGCAGTCGATTCATCCAGGGGCCCCATCAGCCCCAGCATTTT; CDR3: CASSRFIQGPHQPQHF
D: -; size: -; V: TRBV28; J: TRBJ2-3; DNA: TGTGCCAGCAGTTTAGGAGGGGACACAGATACGCAGTATTTT; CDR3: CASSLGGDTDTQYF
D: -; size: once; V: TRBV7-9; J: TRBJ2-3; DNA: TGTGCCAGCAGCCAAGACGGGGACCGCACAGATACGCAGTATTTT; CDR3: CASSQDGDRTDTQYF
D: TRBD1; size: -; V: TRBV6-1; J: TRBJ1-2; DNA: TGTGCCAGCAGTGATATAGGGACAGCCTATGGCTACACCTTC; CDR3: CASSDIGTAYGYTF
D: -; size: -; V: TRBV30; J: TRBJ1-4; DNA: TGTGCCTGGAGTGTATCAGGGGTCGAAAAACTGTTTTTT; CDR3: CAWSVSGVEKLFF
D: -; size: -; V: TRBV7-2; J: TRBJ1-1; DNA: TGTGCCAGCAGCTTAAAGGGCGCAACCAACACTGAAGCTTTCTTT; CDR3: CASSLKGATNTEAFF
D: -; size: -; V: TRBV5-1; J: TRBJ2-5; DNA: TGCGCCAGCAGCTTGGGACAGGGAGGTCGGGAGACCCAGTACTTC; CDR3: CASSLGQGGRETQYF
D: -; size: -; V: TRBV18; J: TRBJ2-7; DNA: TGTGCCAGCTCACCACTGGCGGGATCGGGGGAGCAGTACTTC; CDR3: CASSPLAGSGEQYF
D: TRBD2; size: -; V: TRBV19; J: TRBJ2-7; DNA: TGTGCCAGTAGTAGATTGGGTCTAGCGGGATCATACGAGCAGTACTTC; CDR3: CASSRLGLAGSYEQYF
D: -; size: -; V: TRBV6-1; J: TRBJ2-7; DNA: TGTGCCAGCACGGGCAGCAGCTCCTACGAGCAGTACTTC; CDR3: CASTGSSSYEQYF
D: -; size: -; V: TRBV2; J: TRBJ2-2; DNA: TGTGCCAGCAAGAGACATTTGGACGCCGGGGAGCTGTTTTTT; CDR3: CASKRHLDAGELFF